Each of the 4 T cell receptor beta chains below was sequenced from the same sample in a study of blood T cell repertoires in COVID-19. Data came from immunoSEQ multiplex PCR; TCRdb stores just in-frame clones and leaves some out. The sample shows under 200,000 clones, over 70% of them seen only once. The specimen was peripheral blood. These receptors were obtained from a woman in her 70s who had recovered from COVID-19.

The V and J genes are TRBV28 and TRBJ1-1; D call uncertain. V lost 4 bases and J lost 1, with 7 bases in between. Looked up from germline, CDR1 is MDHEN and CDR2 is SYDVKM. The CDR3 covers 13 residues. This CDR3 is CASSSSPNTEAFF. CDR3 DNA sequence: TGTGCCAGCAGTTCTTCCCCGAACACTGAAGCTTTCTTT.

The chain has TRBV6-5 and TRBJ1-2, with D possibly TRBD1 on 5 matching bases. CDR1 is MNHEY and CDR2 is SVGAGI in the germline V gene. Deletions cut 2 bases from V and 6 bases from J, with 13 bases between. This CDR3 comprises 14 residues. CDR3 sequence reads: CASSYGGGGDGYTF. The DNA for the CDR3 is TGTGCCAGCAGTTACGGGGGGGGAGGGGATGGCTACACCTTC.

This chain joins TRBV4-2 and TRBJ2-6; tentative D call: TRBD1 (6 bases). The V end lost 4 bases, the J end lost 0 bases, and 13 bases lay between the germline ends. The CDR3 runs 17 residues. Germline lookup yields CDR1 LGHNA and CDR2 YNFKEQ. The CDR3 nucleotides read TGTGCCAGCAGCCCCTCAGGGGAGAGCTCTGGGGCCAACGTCCTGACTTTC. Its protein is CASSPSGESSGANVLTF.

This clone was detected only a few times. This chain connects TRBV6-2 or TRBV6-3 to TRBJ1-1; D ambiguous. Trimming removed 3 bases at V and 4 bases at J, with 9 bases between. Germline V CDR1 and CDR2: MNHEY, SVGEGT. The CDR3 is made up of 13 amino acids. CDR3: CASSYVRSTEAFF. The DNA for the CDR3 is TGTGCCAGCAGTTATGTAAGGAGCACTGAAGCTTTCTTT.